This T cell receptor (beta chain) was sequenced for a study of cytomegalovirus exposure and HLA in healthy donors (dated by TCRdb to the late 2010s). Background on the whole study: An earlier analysis of roughly 500 of the donors reported over 250 Gb of sequence data and 95 million to 130 million unique TCR beta sequences obtained from approximately 180 million T cells. An early release that covered about 600 HLA-typed donors contained approximately 320 gigabases of sequencing data and 85 million to 100 million unique TCR sequences. The genetic ancestry cluster associated with self-reported Caucasian donors included about 84% of the roughly 400 genotyped donors. The study aimed to test whether cataloging public T cell receptors could reveal signatures of past pathogen exposure. Using immunosequencing, the study profiled T cell repertoires from 666 subjects and related those repertoires to cytomegalovirus serostatus. Along with the approximately 700-subject first cohort, a separate validation cohort of over 90 different subjects was used. The study combined high-throughput TCR immunosequencing, statistical association of individual TCRs with disease status, and machine learning to predict cytomegalovirus infection status. In a later analysis, previously published TCR beta repertoires from several hundred donors were re-analyzed and high-resolution HLA genotyping was added so that TCR occurrence patterns could be studied. Rather than using new phenotypic data, the later analysis identified candidate immune exposures from TCR beta sequences and from how often those sequences occurred across donors. In an earlier analysis of more than 550 of the donors, high-throughput TCR beta sequencing was used to judge whether each TCR beta V gene segment behaved as functional or pseudogenic. Donor age, sex, ethnicity and CMV serostatus were compiled alongside the repertoire data. Genome-wide SNP genotypes for about three fifths of the roughly 700 donors were used in a later genetic analysis, which treated that subset as a discovery cohort. Every repertoire in the discovery cohort had been generated on one and the same sequencing platform. Class I and class II HLA loci were covered by the typing at four-digit resolution. The number of typed donors differed by locus: about 620-640 for A, B, C, DRB1 and DQB1; 500 to 550 for DQA1; 606 for DPA1; and roughly 470 for DPB1. Because of strong linkage in the cohort, a few DR-DQ haplotypes were treated as single units for association and clustering. Among 300 to 500 genotyped donors of the cohort, an average of approximately 240,000 unique TCR beta nucleotide sequences was sequenced per donor, of which 15% to 20% were non-productive.

Trimming removed 0 bases from V and 7 bases from J; the gene matches leave 9 bases unexplained. For CDR1 and CDR2, the germline V gene lists SGHNT and YENEEA. The CDR3 goes from the cysteine to the phenylalanine over 17 residues. This entry keeps only the CDR3 DNA: 51 bases, framed from base 1. Note on this clone: The target of this receptor is not known. The sample holds no much larger clone one base away, and base qualities are not on file.

Preparation of the library involved the immunoSEQ multiplex PCR assay. For the multiplex PCR, a mixture combining 60 forward primers for TCR Vbeta segments and 13 reverse primers for TCR Jbeta segments was used. Amplification of the CDR3 region of rearranged TCR beta genes was performed with a multiplex PCR assay on genomic DNA. On the Illumina HiSeq System, the amplified TCR beta libraries were sequenced as 87-base-pair reads. The authors processed their data as follows. A later analysis tallied roughly 76 million unique TCR beta chains across the 700 or so repertoires, and about 12 million of those chains were shared by two or more donors. To remove PCR and sequencing errors, raw reads were error-corrected and collapsed into unique sequences using a nearest-neighbor algorithm that merged closely related sequences. Alignment of CDR3 sequences to IMGT reference sequences was used to assign V, D and J gene segments. For a sequence to be retained, at least a six-nucleotide match to both a V gene segment and a J gene segment was required. Rearrangements were classified as productive when the CDR3 lacked stop codons and remained in frame with V and J, and all other rearrangements were classified as non-productive. CDR3 was defined by IMGT convention, running from the second conserved V-encoded cysteine to the conserved J-encoded phenylalanine. The earlier analysis of about 620 of the donors excluded sequences that lacked an unambiguous match to a single V gene segment. In an earlier analysis of 587 of the donors, V segments were called functional above 56.7% productive rearrangements and were called segregating when the between-donor standard deviation exceeded 5%. A statistical classification framework was built to diagnose cytomegalovirus status from the catalog of TCR beta chain sequences. In a later analysis, V and J genes were assigned by comparing TCR nucleotide sequences against IMGT/GENE-DB human TR gene sequences. The TCRdist pipeline was used in a later analysis to assign CDR3 sequences and most-parsimonious VDJ recombination scenarios. A later analysis defined each TCR beta chain by its CDR3 amino acid sequence plus V-gene family, and excluded reads lacking a unique V-gene family. To address suspected cross-contamination and a sequencing artifact, a later analysis removed a few hundred highly shared, low-generation-probability nucleotide sequences. For each public chain, a later analysis derived a clonal expansion index from normalized ranks of inferred template counts within each repertoire. In a later analysis, generation probabilities were computed with a VDJ recombination model fitted to out-of-frame rearrangements, and the resulting probabilities were checked against IGoR. A later analysis scored TCR-TCR, TCR-HLA and TCR-CMV co-occurrence with hypergeometric tests, applying a repertoire-size bias correction to TCR pairs. A later analysis estimated false discovery rates by permuting HLA or CMV assignments 20 times. A later analysis grouped co-occurring TCRs with DBSCAN, adding TCRdist sequence similarity when clustering within HLA-allele-positive subsets. Co-occurrence clustering excluded repertoires with fewer than 30,000 or more than 120,000 public chains, plus five with anomalous nucleotide sharing. Entries here come from immuneACCESS through TCRdb and include only in-frame sequences with V and J called. Some clones fail to appear in such tables; in the studies checked, an unresolved V gene covers under half of the shortfall, and the cause of the remainder is unknown. D and trimming come from the DNA, and the V and J calls and clone size come from that table. This sample lists approximately 160,000 clones; more than 65% were detected once. Of the sample, about 5.6% falls within the top ten clones.

Here is what the overall study found, with its caveats: Linkage disequilibrium might explain the correlated functional status among segregating V segments, but an unknown experimental factor could not be excluded. Roughly uniform sequencing depth across donors was assumed in presence/absence analyses, although this assumption may not hold. Because counts were too low, seventeen rarely observed V segments, including chromosome 9 orphons, were left out of the earlier analysis of roughly 600 of the donors. In a later genetic analysis, a missense DCLRE1C variant was associated with V-gene and J-gene trimming of TCR beta chains, and the association was replicated in an independent cohort. Because HLA typing was missing for some donors at each locus, association tests included only the typed subset. In an earlier analysis of approximately 590 of the donors, most TCR beta V segments were observed in productive rearrangements about 87% or about 30% of the time, broadly matching IMGT annotations. According to a later analysis, most CMV-associated TCR beta chains appeared to be HLA-restricted, and the HLA associations seemed to be driven largely by CMV exposure. In a later analysis, HLA-associated TCR beta chains were found to be more clonally expanded and to have lower generation probabilities than equally common non-associated chains. Cytomegalovirus status was reported to be diagnosed by the classifier with high specificity and sensitivity in both the original and validation cohorts. A group of highly shared sequence variants was considered likely to be a technical artifact of the sequencing pipeline. Only TCR beta chains were sequenced in this cohort, and the absence of alpha or paired-chain data limited detectable features. The study gave a list of roughly 150 TCR beta chains associated with cytomegalovirus. A later analysis found that TCR association rates varied across HLA loci, with DRB1 alleles showing the most associated TCRs and HLA-C alleles the fewest. Immune exposure information for the cohort was limited to CMV serostatus. In vitro tests confirmed that three of the cytomegalovirus-associated TCR beta chains recognize cytomegalovirus antigens. While some public TCRs were present in many individuals, most TCR sequences turned up only very rarely across donors. A further reported finding was that TCR beta sequences accurately predicted the HLA-A and HLA-B alleles for most subjects in the first cohort. It was suggested by the authors that the approach could potentially be generalized to other disease states and immunological phenotypes. When HLA alleles, especially DR and DQ, strongly co-occurred, attributing TCR associations to individual alleles was difficult. A later analysis reported that several top co-occurrence clusters appeared linked to parvovirus B19, influenza, CMV and Epstein-Barr virus. Some IMGT-functional V segments, including TRBV6-2 and TRBV6-3, could not be distinguished by the 87-base-pair reads and were therefore excluded. In a later genetic analysis, fewer N-insertions in productive TCRs were reported among donors in an Asian-associated ancestry cluster than the 666-donor mean. A later analysis associated about 16,000 TCR beta sequences with specific HLA alleles at a false discovery rate of 0.05.

The cohort consisted of 600 to 750 healthy bone marrow donors. All cohort members were sampled while nominally healthy, although unrecorded immune exposures were likely present. The donor tested CMV seropositive, placing the donor among the 250 to 300 seropositive members of the cohort. Every donor gave a peripheral blood sample, and the peripheral blood mononuclear cells from that sample were used for TCR beta sequencing. The Qiagen DNeasy Blood Extraction Kit was used to extract genomic DNA from the blood cell samples. Sequencing was carried out using PBMCs. The chain links TRBV11-3 with TRBJ2-2; a stretch of 9 junction bases matches TRBD2. The sequence derives from a man aged 25-45 years in good health and CMV-seropositive. The CDR3 is CASSLDAGGPPDGELFF. Here is the DNA: TGTGCCAGCAGCTTAGATGCGGGGGGGCCCCCTGACGGGGAGCTGTTTTTT.